This is a list of T cell receptor beta chains from one sample in a study of T cells after yellow fever vaccination. TCRdb redid the calling of the 5' RACE reads with MiXCR, one entry per CDR3 protein. The table shows 500,000 to 650,000 distinct CDR3 sequences, with over 9% occurring only once. The sequencing here drew on PBMCs, taken on the day of the yellow fever booster vaccination. These receptors all come from a man under 40 who received the YFV17D yellow fever vaccine. CDR3s include the opening cysteine and the closing phenylalanine or tryptophan. Fields, in order: clone size, V gene, J gene, D gene, CDR3 protein, CDR3 DNA. D genes are given only for firm matches. Expanded clones are given a class, and other clones once, few, many or no size at all.

clone size: few; V gene: TRBV30; J gene: TRBJ1-5; D gene: TRBD1; CDR3 protein: CAWSPFTGGFATGQPQHF; CDR3 DNA: TGTGCCTGGAGCCCCTTTACAGGGGGATTTGCAACAGGGCAGCCCCAGCATTTT
clone size: .; V gene: TRBV15; J gene: TRBJ2-2; D gene: .; CDR3 protein: CAAGVGGTGELFF; CDR3 DNA: TGTGCCGCAGGGGTCGGGGGCACCGGGGAGCTGTTTTTT
clone size: few; V gene: TRBV12-3/TRBV12-4; J gene: TRBJ2-2; D gene: .; CDR3 protein: CATTMAGELFF; CDR3 DNA: TGTGCCACCACTATGGCGGGGGAGCTGTTTTTT
clone size: few; V gene: TRBV3-1; J gene: TRBJ2-2; D gene: .; CDR3 protein: CASSQPPGQKNTGELFF; CDR3 DNA: TGTGCCAGCAGCCAACCGCCAGGACAGAAAAACACCGGGGAGCTGTTTTTT
clone size: .; V gene: TRBV7-3; J gene: TRBJ2-5; D gene: TRBD1; CDR3 protein: CASSLKGTGWETQYF; CDR3 DNA: TGTGCCAGCAGCTTAAAGGGGACAGGGTGGGAGACCCAGTACTTC
clone size: .; V gene: TRBV5-1; J gene: TRBJ2-7; D gene: .; CDR3 protein: CASRQGTTTDSSYEQYF; CDR3 DNA: TGCGCCAGCAGGCAGGGGACAACCACTGATAGCTCCTACGAGCAGTACTTC
clone size: .; V gene: TRBV5-6; J gene: TRBJ1-1; D gene: .; CDR3 protein: CASSLAGAVMNTEAFF; CDR3 DNA: TGTGCCAGCAGCTTGGCCGGTGCTGTCATGAACACTGAAGCTTTCTTT
clone size: few; V gene: TRBV10-3; J gene: TRBJ2-4; D gene: .; CDR3 protein: CAISAGGNIQYF; CDR3 DNA: TGTGCCATCAGTGCGGGGGGCAACATTCAGTACTTC
clone size: few; V gene: TRBV5-1; J gene: TRBJ2-1; D gene: .; CDR3 protein: CASSQTGKRETEQFF; CDR3 DNA: TGCGCCAGCAGCCAGACAGGGAAGCGGGAAACTGAGCAGTTCTTC
clone size: .; V gene: TRBV19; J gene: TRBJ2-2; D gene: .; CDR3 protein: CASTETRGNTGELFF; CDR3 DNA: TGTGCCAGTACCGAGACCAGGGGCAACACCGGGGAGCTGTTTTTT
clone size: few; V gene: TRBV29-1; J gene: TRBJ2-1; D gene: .; CDR3 protein: CRAGGFDNEQFF; CDR3 DNA: TGCAGAGCTGGCGGGTTTGACAATGAGCAGTTCTTC
clone size: .; V gene: TRBV5-1; J gene: TRBJ2-1; D gene: .; CDR3 protein: CASLGVAGSYNEQFF; CDR3 DNA: TGCGCCAGTCTGGGCGTTGCGGGCTCCTACAATGAGCAGTTCTTC
clone size: few; V gene: TRBV20-1; J gene: TRBJ2-5; D gene: .; CDR3 protein: CSARDSLSGTQYF; CDR3 DNA: TGCAGTGCTAGGGACAGCCTTAGTGGGACCCAGTACTTC
clone size: .; V gene: TRBV5-5; J gene: TRBJ1-1; D gene: TRBD1; CDR3 protein: CASSFGGTGGGEAFF; CDR3 DNA: TGTGCCAGCAGCTTCGGCGGGACAGGGGGTGGTGAAGCTTTCTTT
clone size: few; V gene: TRBV20-1; J gene: TRBJ2-3; D gene: TRBD2; CDR3 protein: CSASLSGSRATDTQYF; CDR3 DNA: TGCAGTGCTAGTCTAAGCGGGAGTAGGGCCACAGATACGCAGTATTTT
clone size: few; V gene: TRBV5-5; J gene: TRBJ2-1; D gene: .; CDR3 protein: CASGSATRGNEQFF; CDR3 DNA: TGTGCCAGCGGGTCGGCTACACGGGGCAATGAGCAGTTCTTC
clone size: few; V gene: TRBV7-8; J gene: TRBJ2-7; D gene: .; CDR3 protein: CASSSLRGNYEQYF; CDR3 DNA: TGTGCCAGCAGCTCCCTACGAGGGAATTACGAGCAGTACTTC
clone size: .; V gene: TRBV13; J gene: TRBJ2-1; D gene: TRBD2; CDR3 protein: CASSFPGLARDNEQFF; CDR3 DNA: TGTGCCAGCAGCTTCCCGGGACTAGCGAGGGACAATGAGCAGTTCTTC
clone size: few; V gene: TRBV7-6; J gene: TRBJ2-1; D gene: TRBD2; CDR3 protein: CASRLAGGGPLNEQFF; CDR3 DNA: TGTGCCAGCAGATTAGCGGGAGGCGGACCTTTGAATGAGCAGTTCTTC
clone size: few; V gene: TRBV5-1; J gene: TRBJ2-5; D gene: .; CDR3 protein: CASSPRDNNQETQYF; CDR3 DNA: TGCGCCAGCAGCCCCCGTGACAACAACCAAGAGACCCAGTACTTC
clone size: few; V gene: TRBV19; J gene: TRBJ2-2; D gene: TRBD1; CDR3 protein: CASSSRTGGRRNTGELFF; CDR3 DNA: TGTGCCAGTAGTTCCCGAACAGGGGGCCGCCGGAACACCGGGGAGCTGTTTTTT
clone size: few; V gene: TRBV20-1; J gene: TRBJ1-4; D gene: TRBD1; CDR3 protein: CSARDSWDSGKLFF; CDR3 DNA: TGCAGTGCTAGAGATAGTTGGGACAGCGGGAAACTGTTTTTT
clone size: few; V gene: TRBV28; J gene: TRBJ2-1; D gene: .; CDR3 protein: CASTGASSYNEQFF; CDR3 DNA: TGTGCCAGCACAGGGGCGAGCTCCTACAATGAGCAGTTCTTC